The 25 T cell receptor beta chains in this list originate from one sample, sequenced in a study of cytomegalovirus exposure and HLA in healthy donors. PCR involved 60 Vbeta and 13 Jbeta primers. Using immunoSEQ multiplex PCR, the repertoire was profiled, and TCRdb retains in-frame clones only, with some absent. Among about 120,000 clones, around 66% were seen once, and the ten largest hold more than 6.5%. Sequenced sample: PBMCs. These receptor sequences come from a woman in her 40s in good health and CMV-seropositive.

The J gene is TRBJ1-1, the V gene TRBV2; D unclear. CDR1 and CDR2 (germline): SNHLY, FYNNEI. Trimming pared 5 bases from V and 3 bases from J, leaving 16 bases between. This CDR3 spans 15 amino acids. CDR3 region: CASSPIGVRDTEAFF. CDR3 nucleotide sequence: TGTGCCAGCAGTCCCATCGGGGTTCGGGACACTGAAGCTTTCTTT. Combining the CDR3 with reference TRBV2 and TRBJ1-1 gives the whole variable domain EPEVTQTPSHQVTQMGQEVILRCVPISNHLYFYWYRQILGQKVEFLVSFYNNEISEKSEIFDDQFSVERPDGSNFTLKIRSTKLEDSAMYFCASSPIGVRDTEAFFGQGTRLTVV.

This clone has a handful of counts. The rearrangement links TRBV19 to TRBJ2-7; unclear D gene. CDR1 is LNHDA, CDR2 SQIVND, per germline (reference sequence). This CDR3 has 11 residues. Trimming removed 10 bases at V and 5 bases at J, with 12 bases between. CDR3 region: CAIPPRDEQYF. In DNA form, the CDR3 reads TGTGCCATCCCACCCCGGGACGAGCAGTACTTC.

The sample holds a few counts of this clone. This rearrangement joins TRBV10-3 to TRBJ2-1; 12 bases fit TRBD2. Trimming took 9 bases from V and 6 from J; bases not matched to a gene: 15. Per the germline V gene, CDR1 is ENHRY and CDR2 is SYGVKD. The CDR3 contains 17 residues. CDR3 sequence (DNA): TGTGCCATTTCAGGTCTAGCGGGAGGGCTCGAGGCCAATGAGCAGTTCTTC. It translates to CAISGLAGGLEANEQFF.

This clone was detected a few times. The chain employs TRBV6-1 and TRBJ1-2; D uncertain. V was trimmed by 8 bases and J by 2 bases, leaving 12 bases between them. CDR3 length: 13 residues. Germline V gene sequence: CDR1 MNHNS, CDR2 SASEGT. The DNA for the CDR3 is TGTGCCAGCCACGCAGGACTCAACTATGGCTACACCTTC. Residues: CASHAGLNYGYTF.

V is TRBV28 and J is TRBJ2-7; 7 nucleotides align to TRBD2. The germline V gene has CDR1 MDHEN and CDR2 SYDVKM. The V gene end was trimmed by 6 bases and the J gene end by 5 bases; junction bases not matched to a gene: 13. The CDR3 consists of 15 residues. The CDR3 protein is CASRGRGSLPHEQYF. In DNA, the CDR3 is TGTGCCAGCAGGGGTCGCGGGAGTCTCCCTCACGAGCAGTACTTC.

The genes are TRBV7-9 and TRBJ2-7; 8 nucleotides line up with TRBD2. CDR3 length equals 15 residues. The germline CDR1 and CDR2 sequences are SEHNR and FQNEAQ (reference sequence). V lost 2 bases, J lost 5 bases, and 8 bases stayed unmatched. This CDR3 is CASSLTGGGSDEQYF. As DNA, the CDR3 is TGTGCCAGCAGCTTAACGGGGGGGGGTTCCGACGAGCAGTACTTC.

V gene TRBV28 combines with J gene TRBJ1-2; 9 positions match TRBD1. V trimming: 6 bases; J trimming: 4 bases; junction bases outside the gene matches: 6. This CDR3 region has 14 residues. Germline CDR1 MDHEN, CDR2 SYDVKM. CDR3: CASSSGQGGYGYTF. CDR3 sequence (DNA): TGTGCCAGCAGCTCGGGACAGGGAGGCTATGGCTACACCTTC.

The table lists this clone with a few counts. The V and J genes are TRBV10-3 and TRBJ1-1, with a possible D match to TRBD1 (5 bases). CDR1 ENHRY and CDR2 SYGVKD come from the germline V gene. This CDR3 has 12 amino acids. V shed 6 bases and J shed 5 bases, with 10 bases lying between them. The CDR3 DNA sequence: TGTGCCATCAGAGGTGGGGGGACTGAAGCTTTCTTT. Protein: CAIRGGGTEAFF.

This chain links TRBV5-1 with TRBJ2-3; 16 nucleotides align to TRBD2. V lost 3 bases and J lost 1; bases outside the gene matches: 5. This CDR3 comprises 18 residues. Per the germline V gene, CDR1 is SGHRS and CDR2 is YFSETQ. The CDR3 bases are TGCGCCAGCAGCTCCGGGACTAGCGGGAGGGGGGGCACAGATACGCAGTATTTT. The encoded protein is CASSSGTSGRGGTDTQYF.

This chain connects TRBV5-1 to TRBJ1-1; D remains ambiguous. V lost 6 bases and J lost 0, with 9 bases in between. CDR3 size: 13 residues. Germline V gene data show CDR1 as SGHRS and CDR2 as YFSETQ. The CDR3 sequence: CASTLRVNTEAFF. CDR3 sequence (DNA): TGCGCCAGCACCCTGCGTGTGAACACTGAAGCTTTCTTT.

This clone was observed a handful of times. The chain carries TRBV5-1 and TRBJ2-1; 7 bases are shared with TRBD1. V dropped 5 bases and J dropped 2; count of bases not matched to a gene: 4. In germline, CDR1 is SGHRS, CDR2 YFSETQ. The CDR3 length is 14 residues. CDR3 in DNA: TGCGCCAGCAGGGATCAGGGGGCCTACAATGAGCAGTTCTTC. Residues: CASRDQGAYNEQFF.

This sequence joins TRBV2 and TRBJ1-5, with 7 bases identical to TRBD1. In germline, CDR1 is SNHLY, CDR2 FYNNEI. This CDR3 has 14 residues. V trimming: 6 bases; J trimming: 4 bases; junction bases outside the gene matches: 6. The CDR3, as DNA: TGTGCCAGCAGGTCTGGACAGGTTAATCAGCCCCAGCATTTT. It codes for CASRSGQVNQPQHF. The complete variable domain, with remaining parts taken from reference TRBV2 and TRBJ1-5, reads EPEVTQTPSHQVTQMGQEVILRCVPISNHLYFYWYRQILGQKVEFLVSFYNNEISEKSEIFDDQFSVERPDGSNFTLKIRSTKLEDSAMYFCASRSGQVNQPQHFGDGTRLSIL.

The V and J genes are TRBV6-5 and TRBJ1-6, with D possibly TRBD1 on 5 matching bases. CDR3 length: 13 residues. Germline V gene data show CDR1 as MNHEY and CDR2 as SVGAGI. With 2 bases removed from V and 8 bases from J, the gap between germline ends came to 7 bases. In nucleotides, the CDR3 is TGTGCCAGCAGTTACAGGGGCTATTCACCCCTCCACTTT. It codes for CASSYRGYSPLHF.

The rearrangement uses TRBV30 and TRBJ1-5; weak D call: TRBD1 (6 bases). V dropped 0 bases and J dropped 6 bases, with 9 bases sitting between them. The CDR3 is 13 residues long. Germline-derived CDR1 and CDR2 are GTSNPN and SVGIG (reference sequence). The CDR3, as DNA: TGTGCCTGGAGTGTACGGGGGGCTCAGCCCCAGCATTTT. Its protein is CAWSVRGAQPQHF.

This clone appeared a few times. The CDR3 here is CASSEAVETVYGYTF. Written as DNA, the CDR3 is TGTGCCAGCAGTGAAGCGGTGGAGACGGTCTATGGCTACACCTTC. This sequence joins TRBV6-1 and TRBJ1-2; D is ambiguous. The CDR3 sequence is 15 residues long. CDR1 is MNHNS and CDR2 is SASEGT in the germline V gene. Trimming shortened V by 0 bases and J by 4 bases, and 12 bases separated the two germline ends.

The rearrangement uses TRBV2 and TRBJ2-5, with D possibly TRBD2 on 6 matching bases. CDR1 and CDR2 (germline): SNHLY, FYNNEI. V gave up 4 bases and J gave up 5 bases, with 20 bases separating them. The CDR3 runs to 16 residues. The CDR3 DNA reads as TGTGCCAGCAGTGCCTGGGGGGTTTTAGTCCCGGAGACCCAGTACTTC. Its translation: CASSAWGVLVPETQYF.

The chain carries TRBV7-9 and TRBJ2-5; 7 nucleotides agree with TRBD2. The CDR3 is 15 amino acids. Germline CDR1 SEHNR, CDR2 FQNEAQ (reference sequence). The V and J ends lost 2 bases and 2 bases, in that order; junction bases with no gene match: 5. This CDR3 reads CASSLSTSKQETQYF. The CDR3, as DNA: TGTGCCAGCAGCTTATCGACTAGCAAACAAGAGACCCAGTACTTC.

V and J are TRBV7-8 and TRBJ2-7, with D possibly TRBD1 on 5 matching bases. Trimming pared 5 bases from V and 7 bases from J, leaving 18 bases between. This CDR3 region has 14 residues. Germline V CDR1 and CDR2: SGHVS, FQNEAQ. The CDR3 coding sequence is TGTGCCAGCAGCGCCACAGGTGCTGTCGGGGAGCAGTACTTC. This gives the protein CASSATGAVGEQYF.

The chain carries TRBV15 and TRBJ2-7; D is unclear. Germline-derived CDR1 and CDR2 are LNHNV and YYDKDF (reference sequence). The CDR3 runs 14 residues. Between the trimmed V and J ends, which lost 5 bases and 7 bases, there was a span of 18 bases. CDR3 in DNA: TGTGCCACCAGCCACGAGAGGTGTCCTAGGGAGCAGTACTTC. Protein: CATSHERCPREQYF.

This clone appeared once. The J gene is TRBJ2-3, the V gene TRBV7-3; weak D call: TRBD2 (7 bases). Germline lookup yields CDR1 SGHTA and CDR2 FQGTGA. V was trimmed by 6 bases and J by 12 bases, leaving 19 bases between them. This CDR3 is 13 amino acids long. The CDR3 loop is CASRSQPGDYQYF. The CDR3 nucleotides read TGTGCCAGCAGGTCCCAGCCAGGGGACTATCAGTATTTT.

This clone has a handful of counts. This chain connects TRBV12-5 to TRBJ2-5, with D perhaps matching TRBD1 (6 bases). The V gene's germline CDR1 is LGHNT and CDR2 FRNRAP. The CDR3 runs 15 residues. V gave up 2 bases and J gave up 5 bases, with 15 bases separating them. For the CDR3, the DNA is TGTGCTAGTGGTTTGTCAGGACAGCGAGGGGAGACCCAGTACTTC. Amino acid sequence: CASGLSGQRGETQYF. Complete variable domain (other parts from reference TRBV12-5 and TRBJ2-5): DARVTQTPRHKVTEMGQEVTMRCQPILGHNTVFWYRQTMMQGLELLAYFRNRAPLDDSGMPKDRFSAEMPDATLATLKIQPSEPRDSAVYFCASGLSGQRGETQYFGPGTRLLVL.

The chain joins TRBV5-4 to TRBJ2-7, with 10 nucleotides matching TRBD2. Trimming removed 3 bases from V and 7 bases from J; junction bases left unmatched: 16. Per germline, CDR1 SGHNT and CDR2 YYREEE (reference sequence). There are 17 residues in the CDR3. The CDR3 is CASSSGLADAAPGEQYF. Here the CDR3 DNA reads TGTGCCAGCAGCTCCGGACTAGCGGACGCCGCACCTGGGGAGCAGTACTTC.

This clone appeared a few times. The chain has TRBV6-5 and TRBJ1-4; D is ambiguous. The germline V gene has CDR1 MNHEY and CDR2 SVGAGI. The CDR3 is made up of 11 amino acids. Deletions cut 6 bases from V and 8 bases from J, with 7 bases between. The CDR3 region has the DNA TGTGCCAGCAGCATCCGGGAAAAACTGTTTTTT. Amino acids: CASSIREKLFF.

This chain uses TRBV30 with TRBJ1-1; D may be TRBD1 (6 bases). The CDR3 consists of 12 residues. The ends were cut back, 3 bases at V and 8 bases at J, with 13 bases in the middle. Looked up from germline, CDR1 is GTSNPN and CDR2 is SVGIG (reference sequence). The CDR3: CAWSPLQGEAFF. The CDR3 bases are TGTGCCTGGAGCCCTCTACAGGGAGAAGCTTTCTTT.

This chain uses TRBV10-3 with TRBJ2-2; 12 bases agree with TRBD1. The J segment lost 5 bases and the V segment lost 6 bases, leaving 7 bases of the junction unmatched. The germline V gene has CDR1 ENHRY and CDR2 SYGVKD. The CDR3 has 16 amino acids. The CDR3 loop reads CAISSGTGGRTGELFF. The CDR3 DNA sequence: TGTGCCATCAGCTCCGGGACAGGGGGCCGGACCGGGGAGCTGTTTTTT.